This passage covers 14 T cell receptor beta chains from one sample sequenced in a study of T cell repertoires in cytomegalovirus infection. These receptors' targets are unknown. TCRdb re-derived calls from the reads in MiXCR, one entry per CDR3 protein. This sample yields about 130,000 distinct CDR3 sequences, of which roughly a quarter are seen a single time; 34% belongs to the top ten. The sample taken for sequencing was PBMCs, sequenced either directly or after in vitro stimulation (not recorded which). The receptors stem from a human donor in good health (CMV status not recorded). Some clones in this sample may be carry-over from other donors' samples.

This clonotype was seen a handful of times. The chain carries TRBV5-5 and TRBJ2-1; D unclear. The CDR3 runs to 11 residues. Germline CDR1 is SGHKS and CDR2 is YYEKEE (reference sequence). V was shortened by 6 bases and J by 4 bases, with 5 bases between the two germline ends. This chain's CDR3 is CASMLYNEQFF. Written as DNA, the CDR3 is TGTGCCAGCATGCTTTACAATGAGCAGTTCTTC.

The V gene is TRBV7-9, the J gene TRBJ2-7; D gene unclear. V was pared by 3 bases and J by 3 bases, with 6 bases between. Germline V gene lookup returns CDR1 SEHNR and CDR2 FQNEAQ (reference sequence). The CDR3 covers 12 residues. The CDR3 reads CASSLYSYEQYV. As DNA, the CDR3 is TGTGCCAGCAGCTTGTACAGCTACGAGCAGTACGTC.

Many counts were recorded for this clonotype. The rearrangement uses TRBV6-5 and TRBJ1-2, with D possibly being TRBD1 (6 bases). The CDR3 sequence is 15 residues long. V lost 4 bases and J 2 bases, leaving 14 bases between the germline ends. Germline V CDR1 and CDR2: MNHEY, SVGAGI. CDR3 nucleotide sequence: TGTGCCAGCAGTTCCCCGGGGGGCTGGAACTATGGCTACACCTTC. Translating gives CASSSPGGWNYGYTF.

V is TRBV6-2 or TRBV6-3 and J is TRBJ2-7, with D hard to call. Germline loops: CDR1 MNHEY, CDR2 SVGEGT. Trimming stripped 8 bases from V and 4 bases from J, with 9 bases between. CDR3 length: 11 amino acids. The CDR3 spells CASRQGYEQYV. As DNA, the CDR3 is TGTGCCAGCCGACAAGGGTACGAGCAGTACGTC.

This sequence joins TRBV11-3 and TRBJ2-1; 8 positions match TRBD1. CDR1 SGHNT and CDR2 YENEEA come from the germline V gene. The CDR3 is 17 amino acids. Unmatched junction bases numbered 5, after V lost 1 base and J lost 0 bases. CDR3 coding DNA: TGTGCCAGCAGCTTAGGACAGGGGATAAGCTCCTACAATGAGCAGTTCTTC. It specifies CASSLGQGISSYNEQFF. Based on the CDR3 plus reference TRBV11-3 and TRBJ2-1, the full variable domain is EAGVVQSPRYKIIEKKQPVAFWCNPISGHNTLYWYLQNLGQGPELLIRYENEEAVDDSQLPKDRFSAERLKGVDSTLKIQPAELGDSAVYLCASSLGQGISSYNEQFFGPGTRLTVL.

The V gene is TRBV29-1, the J gene TRBJ1-2; D remains unclear. V was trimmed by 0 bases and J by 14 bases, leaving 13 bases between them. Germline CDR1 SQVTM, CDR2 ANQGSEA. This CDR3 is 11 amino acids long. CDR3 DNA sequence: TGCAGCGTTGAAGATCCCGGGGTAGATACCTTC. Its protein product is CSVEDPGVDTF.

Only a few counts were recorded for this clonotype. The chain recombines TRBV6-2 or TRBV6-3 with TRBJ2-1; the D gene is possibly TRBD2 (6 bases). Germline assignment: CDR1 MNHEY and CDR2 SVGEGT. The CDR3 is made up of 11 amino acids. Trimming cost V 7 bases and J 10 bases, with 11 bases left between them. CDR3: CASNFGGEQFF. The CDR3 DNA reads TGTGCCAGCAACTTCGGGGGAGAGCAGTTCTTC.

This chain connects TRBV2 to TRBJ2-5; 7 nucleotides agree with TRBD1. J lost 8 bases, V lost 6 bases, and 6 bases had no gene match. Germline assignment: CDR1 SNHLY and CDR2 FYNNEI. This CDR3 region has 12 residues. In DNA, the CDR3 is TGTGCCAGCAGCCAACCAGGGGGAACCCAGTACTTC. Amino acid sequence: CASSQPGGTQYF.

This clonotype was counted between two and nine times. The chain joins TRBV30 to TRBJ2-7, with D uncertain. With 2 bases removed from V and 4 bases from J, the gap between germline ends came to 18 bases. The CDR3 runs to 15 residues. Germline V gives CDR1 GTSNPN, CDR2 SVGIG (reference sequence). CDR3 DNA sequence: TGTGCCTGGAGTACCGGCCCTTCACGAACGTACGAGCAGTACTTC. Amino acid sequence: CAWSTGPSRTYEQYF. Full variable domain (remainder filled in from reference TRBV30 and TRBJ2-7): SQTIHQWPATLVQPVGSPLSLECTVEGTSNPNLYWYRQAAGRGLQLLFYSVGIGQISSEVPQNLSASRPQDRQFILSSKKLLLSDSGFYLCAWSTGPSRTYEQYFGPGTRLTVT.

This clonotype has ten or more counts. The chain couples TRBV12-3 or TRBV12-4 to TRBJ1-2; the D gene is possibly TRBD1 (5 bases). Trimming removed 2 bases at V and 8 bases at J, with 12 bases between. The CDR3 has 13 residues. The CDR3 is CASSLIGAGGYTF. In DNA form, the CDR3 reads TGTGCCAGCAGTTTAATAGGGGCAGGGGGCTACACCTTC.

This clonotype was detected ten times or more. The chain carries TRBV7-8 and TRBJ2-5, with D unresolved. V gave up 6 bases and J gave up 5 bases, with 10 bases separating them. Germline CDR1 and CDR2: SGHVS and FQNEAQ. The length of the CDR3 is 12 residues. The CDR3 DNA follows: TGTGCCAGCAGTCTAGTGGTCGAGACCCAGTACTTC. It is translated as CASSLVVETQYF.

This clonotype was found a few times. V and J are TRBV28 and TRBJ1-2; no clear D gene. V gave up 5 bases and J gave up 5 bases, with 12 bases separating them. This CDR3 is built from 13 residues. Germline CDR1 is MDHEN and CDR2 is SYDVKM. As DNA, the CDR3 is TGTGCCAGCAGTGCGCCAGCACCATATGGCTACACCTTC. It encodes CASSAPAPYGYTF.

CDR3 in amino acids: CASSFGARETQYF. CDR3 in DNA: TGTGCCAGCAGTTTTGGGGCAAGGGAGACCCAGTACTTC. The chain employs TRBV12-3 or TRBV12-4 and TRBJ2-5, with D possibly being TRBD1 (5 bases). Deletions cut 3 bases from V and 5 bases from J, with 10 bases between. The CDR3 is 13 amino acids.

The chain recombines TRBV19 with TRBJ2-2; 12 nucleotides line up with TRBD2. CDR1 LNHDA and CDR2 SQIVND come from the germline V gene (reference sequence). The V segment lost 8 bases and the J segment 4 bases; nucleotides outside the gene matches: 14. This CDR3 has 18 residues. For the CDR3, the DNA is TGTGCCAGTTGGGGACTAGCGGGCTCAAAACGGCCCACCGGGGAGCTGTTTTTT. Translated: CASWGLAGSKRPTGELFF.